The present entry profiles one TCR beta chain with its context. The data derive from a study of CD8 T cells in Susac syndrome. CDR1 is SGHDN, CDR2 FVKESK, per germline. The CDR3 extends over 16 amino acids. V lost 2 bases to trimming and J lost 4 bases; unmatched junction nucleotides: 6. Under recently defined diagnostic criteria, the patients with Susac syndrome qualified as having definite or probable disease. RNA amounts of about 0.5 to 1 ug underwent reverse transcription with random hexamers. TCRdb recomputed calls from the immunoSEQ multiplex PCR reads with MiXCR, one row per CDR3 protein. The sample has 150,000 to 200,000 distinct CDR3 sequences, 85% to 95% seen once; the top ten hold roughly 0.11%.

Sequenced material: CD4+ T cells from PBMCs. This sequence was found in a human donor with Susac syndrome. The V gene is TRBV14, the J gene TRBJ2-3; 10 bases are a match to TRBD1. Here the CDR3 DNA reads TGTGCCAGCAGCCAACTGACAGGGGGCTTGCCAGATACGCAGTATTTT. It specifies CASSQLTGGLPDTQYF.